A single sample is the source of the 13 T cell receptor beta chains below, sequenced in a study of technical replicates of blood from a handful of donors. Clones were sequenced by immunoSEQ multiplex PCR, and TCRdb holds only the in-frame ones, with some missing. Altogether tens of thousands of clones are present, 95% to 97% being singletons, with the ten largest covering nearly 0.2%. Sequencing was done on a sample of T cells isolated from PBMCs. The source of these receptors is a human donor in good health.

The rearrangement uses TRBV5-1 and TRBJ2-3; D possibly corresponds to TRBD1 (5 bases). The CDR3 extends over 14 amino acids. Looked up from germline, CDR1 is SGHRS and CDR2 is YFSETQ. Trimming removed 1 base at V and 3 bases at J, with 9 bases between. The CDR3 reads CASSLSQGTDTQYF. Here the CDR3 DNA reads TGCGCCAGCAGCTTGTCCCAGGGAACAGATACGCAGTATTTT.

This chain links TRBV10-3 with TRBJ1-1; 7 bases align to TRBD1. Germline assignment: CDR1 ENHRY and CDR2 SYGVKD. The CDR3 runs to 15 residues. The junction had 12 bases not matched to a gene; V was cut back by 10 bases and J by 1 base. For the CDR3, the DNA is TGTGCCACTTTGCTCAGGACAGGTAAGAACACTGAAGCTTTCTTT. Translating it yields CATLLRTGKNTEAFF.

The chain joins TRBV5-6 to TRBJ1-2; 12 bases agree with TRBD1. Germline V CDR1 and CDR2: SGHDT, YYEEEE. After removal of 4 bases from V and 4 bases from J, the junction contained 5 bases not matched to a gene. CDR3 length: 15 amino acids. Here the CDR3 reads CASSPGQGAIYGYTF. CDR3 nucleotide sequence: TGTGCCAGCAGCCCGGGACAGGGGGCGATCTATGGCTACACCTTC.

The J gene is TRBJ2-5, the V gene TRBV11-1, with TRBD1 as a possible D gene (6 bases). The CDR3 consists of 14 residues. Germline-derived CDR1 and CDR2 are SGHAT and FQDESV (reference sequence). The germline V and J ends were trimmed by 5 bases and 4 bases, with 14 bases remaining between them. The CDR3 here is CASSRTAPLETQYF. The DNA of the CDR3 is TGTGCCAGCAGCCGGACAGCTCCCCTAGAGACCCAGTACTTC.

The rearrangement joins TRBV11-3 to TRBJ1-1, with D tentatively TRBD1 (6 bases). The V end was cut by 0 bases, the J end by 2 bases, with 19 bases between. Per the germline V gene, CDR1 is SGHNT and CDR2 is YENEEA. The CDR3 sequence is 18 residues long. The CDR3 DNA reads TGTGCCAGCAGCTTAGAGGATATAGTGGACAGACCTAACACTGAAGCTTTCTTT. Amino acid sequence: CASSLEDIVDRPNTEAFF.

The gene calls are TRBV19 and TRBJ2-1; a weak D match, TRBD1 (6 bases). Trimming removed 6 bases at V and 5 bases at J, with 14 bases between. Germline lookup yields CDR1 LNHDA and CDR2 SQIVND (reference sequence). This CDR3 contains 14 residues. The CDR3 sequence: CASRQGGPNNEQFF. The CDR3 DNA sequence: TGTGCCAGTAGACAGGGTGGGCCGAACAATGAGCAGTTCTTC.

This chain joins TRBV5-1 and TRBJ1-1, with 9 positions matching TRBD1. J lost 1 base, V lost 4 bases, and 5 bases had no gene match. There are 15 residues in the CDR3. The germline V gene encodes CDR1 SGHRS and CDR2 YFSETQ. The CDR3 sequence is CASSETGGSNTEAFF. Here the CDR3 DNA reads TGCGCCAGCAGCGAGACAGGGGGGTCGAACACTGAAGCTTTCTTT.

In nucleotides, the CDR3 is TGTGCCAGCAGCGAACAGGCTGCCAGGGGGAGCACCATATATTTT. Protein sequence: CASSEQAARGSTIYF. The V gene is TRBV9, the J gene TRBJ1-3; TRBD1 aligns across 7 bases. CDR1 and CDR2 (germline): SGDLS, YYNGEE. J lost 9 bases, V lost 3 bases, and 12 bases had no gene match. This CDR3 is 15 amino acids long.

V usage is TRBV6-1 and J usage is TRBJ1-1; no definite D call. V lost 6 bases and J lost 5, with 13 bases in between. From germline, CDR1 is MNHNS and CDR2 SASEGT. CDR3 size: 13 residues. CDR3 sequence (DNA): TGTGCCAGCAGACGGGATCTAGGGACTGAAGCTTTCTTT. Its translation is CASRRDLGTEAFF.

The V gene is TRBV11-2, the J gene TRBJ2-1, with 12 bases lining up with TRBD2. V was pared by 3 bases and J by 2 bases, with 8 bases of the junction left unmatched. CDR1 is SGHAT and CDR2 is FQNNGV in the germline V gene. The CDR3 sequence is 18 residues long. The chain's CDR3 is CASSLGLAGGATYNEQFF. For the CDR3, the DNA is TGTGCCAGCAGCTTGGGACTAGCGGGCGGAGCAACCTACAATGAGCAGTTCTTC.

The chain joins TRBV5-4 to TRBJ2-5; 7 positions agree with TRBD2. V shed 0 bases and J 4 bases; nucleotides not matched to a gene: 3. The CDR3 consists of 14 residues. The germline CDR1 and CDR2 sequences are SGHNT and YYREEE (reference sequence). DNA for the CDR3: TGTGCCAGCAGCTTGGGACTAGCCTCAGAGACCCAGTACTTC. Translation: CASSLGLASETQYF.

This CDR3 reads CSVRTGSTYEQYF. As DNA, the CDR3 is TGCAGCGTCAGGACTGGGAGTACCTACGAGCAGTACTTC. The rearrangement uses TRBV29-1 and TRBJ2-7, with D possibly TRBD2 on 5 matching bases. Germline CDR1 and CDR2: SQVTM and ANQGSEA. This CDR3 comprises 13 residues. Trimming stripped 6 bases from V and 2 bases from J, with 14 bases between.

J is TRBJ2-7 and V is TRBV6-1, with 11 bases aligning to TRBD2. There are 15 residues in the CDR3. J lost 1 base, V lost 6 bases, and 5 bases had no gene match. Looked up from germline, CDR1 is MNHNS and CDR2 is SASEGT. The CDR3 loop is CASRLTSGGSYEQYF. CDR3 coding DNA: TGTGCCAGCAGGCTAACTAGCGGGGGATCCTACGAGCAGTACTTC.